These T cell receptor beta chains were read from a single sample in a study of control samples from healthy donors and cancer patients. Libraries were prepared by immunoSEQ multiplex PCR; TCRdb keeps only in-frame clonotypes and omits some of them. This table has 80,000 or so clones, around 94% appearing once. Sequences were obtained from blood. All receptors derive from an older woman in good health. The CDR3 runs from the conserved cysteine through the conserved F or W. Each record gives: D gene, V gene, clone size, J gene, CDR3 DNA, CDR3 protein. The D gene is left open where the match is weak. Clone size is stated in some rows and not others, as once, few, many or a class when expanded.

.	TRBV7-9	.	TRBJ1-1	TGTGCCAGCAGCTGGACGGGGGGCCCGACTGAAGCTTTCTTT	CASSWTGGPTEAFF
TRBD1	TRBV28	.	TRBJ1-1	TGTGCCAGCAGTTTCCCCGGGACAGCACTACCAGAAGCTTTCTTT	CASSFPGTALPEAFF
.	TRBV6-1	.	TRBJ1-1	TGTGCCAGCAGTGCGACAGGGAACACTGAAGCTTTCTTT	CASSATGNTEAFF
.	TRBV5-4	.	TRBJ2-1	TGTGCCAGCAGCTTGGTTTCTCCCGTCAATGAGCAGTTCTTC	CASSLVSPVNEQFF
.	TRBV4-1	once	TRBJ2-3	TGCGCCAGCAGCCAAGGGGGACACGGAGGCTCAGATACGCAGTATTTT	CASSQGGHGGSDTQYF
.	TRBV3-1/TRBV3-2	.	TRBJ1-6	TGTGCCAGCAGCCAAGACGGGACGGCGAATAATTCACCCCTCCACTTT	CASSQDGTANNSPLHF
.	TRBV5-1	.	TRBJ1-1	TGCGCCAGCAGCTTGGGACCCCAGAACACTGAAGCTTTCTTT	CASSLGPQNTEAFF
.	TRBV5-1	.	TRBJ1-3	TGCGCCAGCAGCTTGGGGATCTCTGGAAACACCATATATTTT	CASSLGISGNTIYF
TRBD1	TRBV18	.	TRBJ1-3	TGTGCCAGCTCACCTCCGGGACAGAGTACCTACACCATATATTTT	CASSPPGQSTYTIYF
.	TRBV5-1	.	TRBJ2-1	TGCGCCAGCAGTTACTCCGCTGAGCAGTTCTTC	CASSYSAEQFF
.	TRBV30	.	TRBJ1-4	TGTGCCTGGAATGGAGGGTCTTCAACTAATGAAAAACTGTTTTTT	CAWNGGSSTNEKLFF
TRBD2	TRBV4-1	.	TRBJ2-2	TGCGCCAGCAGCCGATGGTCGGGGGAGGGTGTAGCGGGAGGGAACACCGGGGAGCTGTTTTTT	CASSRWSGEGVAGGNTGELFF
TRBD1	TRBV5-1	once	TRBJ2-5	TGCGCCAGCAGCCGGGGACAGGTACAAGAGACCCAGTACTTC	CASSRGQVQETQYF
.	TRBV4-1	.	TRBJ1-1	TGCGCCAGCAGCCAAGATACGGCAGGCTCGGGGGTGAACACTGAAGCTTTCTTT	CASSQDTAGSGVNTEAFF
.	TRBV7-2	.	TRBJ2-7	TGTGCCAGCAGCTTAGGCAGGGAGCAGTACTTC	CASSLGREQYF
TRBD1	TRBV7-9	.	TRBJ1-3	TGTGCCAGCAGCTCAAATCCGGGACAGGGTTTGTACTCTGGAAACACCATATATTTT	CASSSNPGQGLYSGNTIYF
.	TRBV24-1	.	TRBJ1-2	TGTGCCACCAGTGAGTCGGGTCCGTATGGCTACACCTTC	CATSESGPYGYTF
.	TRBV11-2	few	TRBJ1-2	TGTGCCAGCAGCATAAACGTGGGACTGCGCTATGGCTACACCTTC	CASSINVGLRYGYTF
.	TRBV10-1	.	TRBJ2-2	TGCGCCAGCAGTGAGAATCCCACCGGGGAGCTGTTTTTT	CASSENPTGELFF
.	TRBV4-1	.	TRBJ2-3	TGCGCCAGCAGCCAACCCACAGATACGCAGTATTTT	CASSQPTDTQYF
.	TRBV28	.	TRBJ1-5	TGTGCCAGCTCTAGAGGGGCGGGTCAGCCCCAGCATTTT	CASSRGAGQPQHF
.	TRBV7-2	once	TRBJ1-1	TGTGCCAGCAGCTCCGGGACATTGAACACTGAAGCTTTCTTT	CASSSGTLNTEAFF
.	TRBV21-1	.	TRBJ2-7	TGTGCCAGCAGCAAAGTACCAGCCTCCTACGAGCAGTACTTC	CASSKVPASYEQYF
TRBD1	TRBV7-2	.	TRBJ1-6	TGTGCCAGCAGAAGTACAGGGGGCGTTAATTCACCCCTCCACTTT	CASRSTGGVNSPLHF
TRBD2	TRBV6-6	.	TRBJ2-1	TGTGCCAGCAGTTACTCGGGGACTAGCGGGAGCGATGAGCAGTTCTTC	CASSYSGTSGSDEQFF
.	TRBV9	.	TRBJ2-5	TGTGCCAGCAGCGTAGGGGGCAGGAGGGAAGAGACCCAGTACTTC	CASSVGGRREETQYF
.	TRBV19	.	TRBJ1-6	TGTGCCAGTAAAGGGGCAGATCCATCCCTCCACTTT	CASKGADPSLHF
TRBD2	TRBV3-1/TRBV3-2	.	TRBJ2-7	TGTGCCAGCAGCCAAGAGTTCGGGACTAGCGGGGACCACTCCTACGAGCAGTACTTC	CASSQEFGTSGDHSYEQYF
.	TRBV18	.	TRBJ1-5	TGTGCCAGCTCAGAGCAGGGCGATCAGCCCCAGCATTTT	CASSEQGDQPQHF
.	TRBV19	.	TRBJ1-2	TGTGCCAGTAGTATTTACCGTACAGGACCCTACGGCTACACCTTC	CASSIYRTGPYGYTF
TRBD1	TRBV25-1	.	TRBJ1-1	TGTGCCAGCAGTGAGACAGGGGTTTGGACTGAAGCTTTCTTT	CASSETGVWTEAFF
.	TRBV5-1	.	TRBJ1-1	TGCGCCAGCAGCTTGTTGGGCAGAGTGAACACTGAAGCTTTCTTT	CASSLLGRVNTEAFF
.	TRBV7-3	.	TRBJ1-1	TGTGCCAGCAGCTTAAATAGGGCTTCTGAAGCTTTCTTT	CASSLNRASEAFF
.	TRBV30	few	TRBJ2-2	TGTGCCTGGAGTAAACCGGACTTCGGGGAGCTGTTTTTT	CAWSKPDFGELFF
.	TRBV30	.	TRBJ2-2	TGTGCCTGGTCGTCTCTTGGGGCGCGCACCGGGGAGCTGTTTTTT	CAWSSLGARTGELFF
.	TRBV3-1/TRBV3-2	.	TRBJ2-5	TGTGCCAGCAGCCAAGGCCCCCCAGAGACCCAGTACTTC	CASSQGPPETQYF
TRBD1	TRBV5-8	.	TRBJ1-2	TGTGCCAGCAGCTTGGAGGACAGGGTAATCTATGGCTACACCTTC	CASSLEDRVIYGYTF
TRBD2	TRBV6-5	.	TRBJ2-2	TGTGCCAGCAGACTAGCGGGAGAAACCGGGGAGCTGTTTTTT	CASRLAGETGELFF
TRBD1	TRBV5-1	.	TRBJ2-3	TGCGCCAGCAGCTTGGGAGGGACAGGGACAGATACGCAGTATTTT	CASSLGGTGTDTQYF
.	TRBV10-3	.	TRBJ2-1	TGTGCCATCAGGGAGGACGGAAGATTCGCTGAGCAGTTCTTC	CAIREDGRFAEQFF
.	TRBV7-8	.	TRBJ1-3	TGTGCCAGCATAGAGGGGGTTTCCTCTGGAAACACCATATATTTT	CASIEGVSSGNTIYF
TRBD2	TRBV5-5	.	TRBJ2-7	TGTGCCAGCACGCGAACACTGGTAGCGGGGGACTACGAGCAGTACTTC	CASTRTLVAGDYEQYF
TRBD2	TRBV11-2	.	TRBJ2-5	TGTGCCAGCAGCTTACGTGGAACTAGCGGATACCAAGAGACCCAGTACTTC	CASSLRGTSGYQETQYF
TRBD2	TRBV19	.	TRBJ2-3	TGTGCCAGTAGTTCCAGTGCGGGAGGGCCAACAGATACGCAGTATTTT	CASSSSAGGPTDTQYF
.	TRBV15	.	TRBJ1-1	TGTGCCACCAGCAGTGGGAGCTTGATCGCTGAAGCTTTCTTT	CATSSGSLIAEAFF
.	TRBV5-4	once	TRBJ2-1	TGTGCCAGCAGCTTGGAGCGTTACAATGAGCAGTTCTTC	CASSLERYNEQFF
.	TRBV30	.	TRBJ2-2	TGTGCCTGGGGGGGCGGGCTAAACACCGGGGAGCTGTTTTTT	CAWGGGLNTGELFF
.	TRBV13	few	TRBJ2-7	TGTGCCAGCAGCTCCGACCAAGGAGTCCACGAGCAGTACTTC	CASSSDQGVHEQYF
.	TRBV20-1	.	TRBJ2-1	TGCAGTGCCCTTTTAAGGGGTGAGCAGTTCTTC	CSALLRGEQFF